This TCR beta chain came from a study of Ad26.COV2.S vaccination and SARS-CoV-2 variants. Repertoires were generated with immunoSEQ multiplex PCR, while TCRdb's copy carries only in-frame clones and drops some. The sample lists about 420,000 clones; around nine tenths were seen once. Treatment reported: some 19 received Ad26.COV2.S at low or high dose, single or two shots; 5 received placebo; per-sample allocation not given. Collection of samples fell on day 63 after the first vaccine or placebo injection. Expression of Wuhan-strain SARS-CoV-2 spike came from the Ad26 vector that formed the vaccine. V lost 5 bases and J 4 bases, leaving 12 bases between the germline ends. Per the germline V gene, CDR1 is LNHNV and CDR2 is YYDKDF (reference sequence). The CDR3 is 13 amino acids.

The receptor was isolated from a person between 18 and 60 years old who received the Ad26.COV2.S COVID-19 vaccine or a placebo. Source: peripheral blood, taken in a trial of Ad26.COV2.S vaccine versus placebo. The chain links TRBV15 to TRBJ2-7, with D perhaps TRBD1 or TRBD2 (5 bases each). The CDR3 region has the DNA TGTGCCACCAGCCCCGGGACGGTTTACGAGCAGTACTTC. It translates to CATSPGTVYEQYF.